This T cell receptor beta chain was retrieved from a study of Ad26.COV2.S vaccination and SARS-CoV-2 variants (dated by TCRdb to the early 2020s). In terms of the full investigation: Donors in the vaccine arm were drawn from COV1001, a multicentre, randomized, double-blind, placebo-controlled phase I-IIa trial testing Ad26.COV2.S in healthy adults. Participants in the trial were split at random into five groups of five each, receiving low-dose or high-dose Ad26.COV2.S once or twice, or else placebo on both occasions. Investigators did not know the trial group allocation while performing experiments and assessing outcomes. TCRbeta repertoire sequencing served as the tool for gauging how specific and how broad the SARS-CoV-2-reactive T cell receptors were following Ad26.COV2.S vaccination. Ad26.COV2.S was administered intramuscularly at 5 x 10^10 or 1 x 10^11 viral particles, either as a single shot or as two shots given 56 days apart. A total of roughly 30 samples were included in the TCR-sequenced set, comprising some 20 Ad26.COV2.S vaccine recipients, 5 placebo recipients and 8 SARS-CoV-2 convalescent individuals.

Including the terminal cysteine and phenylalanine, the CDR3 comprises 16 residues. Only the CDR3 DNA is retained, 48 bases long and in frame from the first base. From the germline V gene (reference sequence), CDR1 is SGHAT and CDR2 is FQDESV. V gives up 5 bases and J gives up 3 bases, and the segment between their germline ends measures 17 bases. The immunoSEQ Assay was used to sequence TCRbeta CDR3 regions. After extraction, genomic DNA underwent amplification by bias-controlled multiplex PCR, followed by high-throughput sequencing. The source study handled its data this way. To quantify the absolute abundance of each unique TCRbeta CDR3 region, sequences were collapsed and filtered. T cell fraction was estimated by normalizing TCRbeta template counts to usable DNA, with usable DNA measured through amplification of reference genes found in all nucleated cells. Repertoire TCRs were annotated as SARS-CoV-2-specific by exact matching of V gene, CDR3 amino acid sequence and J gene to a known reactive TCR set. The reference SARS-CoV-2 TCR set came from MIRA and was filtered for enrichment in COVID-19-positive ImmuneCODE repertoires, removing public or cross-reactive TCRs. Based on the MIRA antigens, annotated TCRs were further analysed at the level of specific ORF or position within ORF. Depth was the summed frequency of annotated unique rearrangements, while breadth was defined as annotated unique rearrangements over total unique productive rearrangements. Group comparisons of TCR breadth used two-sided Wilcoxon rank-sum tests. TCRdb took over this immuneACCESS table, retaining in-frame rearrangements with V and J assigned. Such tables are incomplete; in checked studies, under half of the missing clones stem from an unresolved V gene, and the remainder is unexplained. V and J calls plus clone size are reproduced from that table; the DNA served to infer D and trimming. Within this sample are a few hundred thousand clones, with 80% to 90% of them counted one time only. Roughly 3.1% of the sample is taken by the ten largest.

Comments on this clone: The antigen this receptor binds is unknown. The input lacks base qualities; no much larger clone sits a single base away.

Taken with the paper, the label for treatment or condition translates to: roughly 18 received Ad26.COV2.S at low or high dose, single or two shots; 5 received placebo; per-sample allocation not given. For vaccine and placebo recipients, repertoires were sequenced using samples collected on day 63 after the first injection. In Cohort 1b, about 27 adults aged 18-55 years were enrolled at a single site in Boston, USA, between 29 July and 7 August 2020. Ad26.COV2.S was a replication-incompetent adenovirus type 26 vector expressing a prefusion-stabilized SARS-CoV-2 spike protein from the original Wuhan strain. The full study reports these points: Non-spike TCR breadth was comparable between vaccine and placebo recipients, consistent with the vaccine containing only spike. After vaccination, substantial breadth of spike-specific CD8+ and CD4+ T cell responses was reported. The authors noted that the TCR breadth and depth analyses may have underestimated total T cell responses. Comparing responses between vaccine doses or regimens was not something the study was powered to do. Ad26.COV2.S recipients had higher spike-specific TCR breadth than placebo recipients (P = 0.0014).

The specimen was peripheral blood, collected in a trial of Ad26.COV2.S vaccine versus placebo. The chain was built from TRBV11-1 and TRBJ2-1; no D gene is confidently identified. This clonotype was sampled from a person aged 18-65 years who received the Ad26.COV2.S COVID-19 vaccine or a placebo. The CDR3: CASSPIRSGHYNEQFF. The DNA reads TGTGCCAGCAGCCCCATTCGGTCGGGCCACTACAATGAGCAGTTCTTC. Joined to the reference TRBV11-1 and TRBJ2-1 proteins, this CDR3 gives the full variable domain: EAEVAQSPRYKITEKSQAVAFWCDPISGHATLYWYRQILGQGPELLVQFQDESVVDDSQLPKDRFSAERLKGVDSTLKIQPAELGDSAMYLCASSPIRSGHYNEQFFGPGTRLTVL.